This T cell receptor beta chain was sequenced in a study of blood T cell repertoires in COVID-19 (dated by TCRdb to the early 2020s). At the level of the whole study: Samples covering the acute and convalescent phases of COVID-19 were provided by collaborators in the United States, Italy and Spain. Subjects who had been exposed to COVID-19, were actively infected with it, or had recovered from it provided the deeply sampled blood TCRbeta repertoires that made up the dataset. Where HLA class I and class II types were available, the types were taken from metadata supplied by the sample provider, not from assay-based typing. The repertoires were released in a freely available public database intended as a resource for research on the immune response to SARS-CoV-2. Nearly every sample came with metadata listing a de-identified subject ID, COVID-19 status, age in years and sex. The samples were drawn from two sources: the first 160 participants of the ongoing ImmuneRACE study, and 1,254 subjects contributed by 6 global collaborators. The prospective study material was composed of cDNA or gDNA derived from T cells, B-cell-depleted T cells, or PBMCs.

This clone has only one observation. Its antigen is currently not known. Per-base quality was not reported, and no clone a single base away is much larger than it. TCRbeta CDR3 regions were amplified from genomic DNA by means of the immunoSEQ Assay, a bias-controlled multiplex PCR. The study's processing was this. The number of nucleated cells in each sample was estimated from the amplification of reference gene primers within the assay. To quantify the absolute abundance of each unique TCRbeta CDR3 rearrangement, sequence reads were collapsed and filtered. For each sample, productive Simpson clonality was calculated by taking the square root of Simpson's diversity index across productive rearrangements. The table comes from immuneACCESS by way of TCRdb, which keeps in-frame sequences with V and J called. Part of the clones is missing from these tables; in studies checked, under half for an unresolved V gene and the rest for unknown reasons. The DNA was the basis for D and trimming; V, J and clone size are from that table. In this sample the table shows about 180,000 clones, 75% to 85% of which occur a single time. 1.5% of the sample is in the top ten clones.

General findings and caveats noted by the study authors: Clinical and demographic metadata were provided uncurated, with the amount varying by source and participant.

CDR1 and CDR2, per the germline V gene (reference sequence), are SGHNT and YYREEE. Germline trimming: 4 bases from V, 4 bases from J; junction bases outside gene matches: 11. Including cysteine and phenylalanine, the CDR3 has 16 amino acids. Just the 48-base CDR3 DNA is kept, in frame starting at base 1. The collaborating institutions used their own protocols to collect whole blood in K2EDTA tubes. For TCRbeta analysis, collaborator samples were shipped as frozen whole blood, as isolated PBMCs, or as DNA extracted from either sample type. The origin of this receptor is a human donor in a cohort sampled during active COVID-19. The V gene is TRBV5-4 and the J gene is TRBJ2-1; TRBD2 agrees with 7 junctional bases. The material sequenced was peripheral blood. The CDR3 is CASSLPASGGYNEQFF. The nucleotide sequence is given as TGTGCCAGCAGCCTCCCGGCTAGCGGAGGATACAATGAGCAGTTCTTC.